A selection of T cell receptor beta chains follows, all from one sample in a study of human T cells and chemical hapten exposure. TCRdb used MiXCR to reprocess the RACE reads, holding one entry per CDR3 protein. The sample lists more than 110,000 distinct CDR3 sequences, approximately 12% seen once, with approximately 1.3% in the top ten. The input for sequencing was whole blood, taken in connection with sensitization to the hapten diphenylcyclopropenone (DPC). The source is a woman in her fifties or sixties with alopecia areata. Some clones in this sample may be carry-over from other donors' samples. Each CDR3 is given with its conserved first and last residue. Each record gives: J gene, D gene, V gene, clone size, CDR3 length, CDR3 protein, CDR3 DNA. The D gene is left open where the match is weak. Only part of the rows carry a size: once, few, many, or a class if the clone is expanded.

j_call: TRBJ2-4
d_call: NA
v_call: TRBV6-2/TRBV6-3
clone_size: few
cdr3_length: 16
cdr3_aa: CASSTQSILAKNIQYF
cdr3_nt: TGTGCCAGCAGTACACAGAGTATACTAGCCAAAAACATTCAGTACTTC

j_call: TRBJ1-3
d_call: NA
v_call: TRBV7-9
clone_size: NA
cdr3_length: 15
cdr3_aa: CASSLTELSGNTIYF
cdr3_nt: TGTGCCAGCAGCCTAACAGAACTCTCTGGAAACACCATATATTTT

j_call: TRBJ2-7
d_call: TRBD1
v_call: TRBV7-9
clone_size: few
cdr3_length: 15
cdr3_aa: CASSPRRDSSYEQYF
cdr3_nt: TGTGCCAGCAGCCCGAGAAGGGACAGCTCCTACGAGCAGTACTTC

j_call: TRBJ2-1
d_call: NA
v_call: TRBV23-1
clone_size: NA
cdr3_length: 13
cdr3_aa: CASSLTPQGKQFF
cdr3_nt: TGCGCCAGCAGTCTAACTCCCCAGGGGAAGCAGTTCTTC

j_call: TRBJ2-6
d_call: NA
v_call: TRBV29-1
clone_size: many
cdr3_length: 17
cdr3_aa: CSVENMLLPSGANVLTF
cdr3_nt: TGCAGCGTTGAGAATATGCTTTTGCCCTCTGGGGCCAACGTCCTGACTTTC

j_call: TRBJ2-7
d_call: NA
v_call: TRBV20-1
clone_size: NA
cdr3_length: 12
cdr3_aa: CSALQGMYEQYF
cdr3_nt: TGCAGTGCTTTACAGGGAATGTACGAGCAGTACTTC

j_call: TRBJ1-5
d_call: NA
v_call: TRBV11-2
clone_size: many
cdr3_length: 15
cdr3_aa: CASSLDGGVVQPQHF
cdr3_nt: TGTGCCAGCAGCTTAGATGGCGGGGTGGTTCAGCCCCAGCATTTT

j_call: TRBJ2-3
d_call: TRBD2
v_call: TRBV12-3/TRBV12-4
clone_size: many
cdr3_length: 15
cdr3_aa: CASSSSGWGTDTQYF
cdr3_nt: TGTGCCAGCAGTTCTAGCGGGTGGGGCACAGATACGCAGTATTTT

j_call: TRBJ2-7
d_call: NA
v_call: TRBV20-1
clone_size: few
cdr3_length: 12
cdr3_aa: CSAGGLSYEQYF
cdr3_nt: TGCAGTGCTGGAGGACTGTCCTACGAGCAGTACTTC

j_call: TRBJ2-2
d_call: TRBD2
v_call: TRBV28
clone_size: many
cdr3_length: 15
cdr3_aa: CASSARGGNTGELFF
cdr3_nt: TGTGCCAGCAGTGCACGGGGGGGGAACACCGGGGAGCTGTTTTTT

j_call: TRBJ1-3
d_call: NA
v_call: TRBV12-3/TRBV12-4
clone_size: NA
cdr3_length: 15
cdr3_aa: CASSFGPGAGNTIYF
cdr3_nt: TGTGCCAGCAGTTTCGGTCCGGGAGCGGGAAACACCATATATTTT

j_call: TRBJ1-1
d_call: NA
v_call: TRBV30
clone_size: NA
cdr3_length: 13
cdr3_aa: CAWRQPMNTEAFF
cdr3_nt: TGTGCCTGGAGGCAGCCTATGAACACTGAAGCTTTCTTT

j_call: TRBJ2-1
d_call: NA
v_call: TRBV7-2
clone_size: NA
cdr3_length: 14
cdr3_aa: CASSLDRVNNEQFF
cdr3_nt: TGTGCCAGCAGCTTAGACAGGGTAAACAATGAGCAGTTCTTC

j_call: TRBJ2-2
d_call: TRBD2
v_call: TRBV6-5
clone_size: NA
cdr3_length: 17
cdr3_aa: CASSLQTSGLGGGELFF
cdr3_nt: TGTGCCAGCAGTCTTCAGACTAGCGGACTAGGAGGCGGGGAGCTGTTTTTT

j_call: TRBJ1-2
d_call: TRBD1
v_call: TRBV9
clone_size: NA
cdr3_length: 13
cdr3_aa: CASPGQGNYGYTF
cdr3_nt: TGTGCCAGCCCTGGACAGGGGAACTATGGCTACACCTTC

j_call: TRBJ2-5
d_call: TRBD1
v_call: TRBV28
clone_size: many
cdr3_length: 19
cdr3_aa: CASSLSPALGQGGLETQYF
cdr3_nt: TGTGCCAGCAGTTTATCCCCGGCTCTTGGACAGGGGGGTTTAGAGACCCAGTACTTC

j_call: TRBJ1-5
d_call: NA
v_call: TRBV6-7
clone_size: few
cdr3_length: 14
cdr3_aa: CASSYSTGNQPQHF
cdr3_nt: TGTGCCAGCAGTTACTCGACAGGCAATCAGCCCCAGCATTTT

j_call: TRBJ2-1
d_call: TRBD2
v_call: TRBV29-1
clone_size: NA
cdr3_length: 16
cdr3_aa: CSVEGQREGTYNEQFF
cdr3_nt: TGCAGCGTTGAAGGCCAGCGGGAGGGCACCTACAATGAGCAGTTCTTC

j_call: TRBJ1-1
d_call: NA
v_call: TRBV11-2
clone_size: NA
cdr3_length: 13
cdr3_aa: CASSVGINTEAFF
cdr3_nt: TGTGCCAGCAGCGTCGGGATTAACACTGAAGCTTTCTTT

j_call: TRBJ1-5
d_call: TRBD1
v_call: TRBV5-6
clone_size: NA
cdr3_length: 16
cdr3_aa: CASSYYRGVGNQPQHF
cdr3_nt: TGTGCCAGCAGCTACTACAGGGGAGTGGGCAATCAGCCCCAGCATTTT

j_call: TRBJ2-7
d_call: NA
v_call: TRBV7-8
clone_size: once
cdr3_length: 13
cdr3_aa: CASLLPGVYEQYF
cdr3_nt: TGTGCCAGCCTCCTGCCCGGGGTCTACGAACAGTACTTC

j_call: TRBJ2-2
d_call: TRBD2
v_call: TRBV7-8
clone_size: NA
cdr3_length: 17
cdr3_aa: CASSLRLAEPNTGELFF
cdr3_nt: TGTGCCAGCAGCTTACGACTAGCGGAGCCGAACACCGGGGAGCTGTTTTTT

j_call: TRBJ1-1
d_call: NA
v_call: TRBV28
clone_size: NA
cdr3_length: 15
cdr3_aa: CASSPDPRAYTEAFF
cdr3_nt: TGTGCCAGCAGCCCTGACCCCCGCGCCTACACTGAAGCTTTCTTT

j_call: TRBJ2-3
d_call: TRBD2
v_call: TRBV7-8
clone_size: many
cdr3_length: 18
cdr3_aa: CASSSPGLAGGGADTQYF
cdr3_nt: TGTGCCAGCAGCTCCCCGGGACTAGCGGGAGGGGGGGCAGATACGCAGTATTTT

j_call: TRBJ2-3
d_call: NA
v_call: TRBV19
clone_size: NA
cdr3_length: 14
cdr3_aa: CASIGTPGRGTQYF
cdr3_nt: TGTGCCAGTATCGGGACACCTGGGCGGGGTACGCAGTATTTT

j_call: TRBJ2-1
d_call: TRBD2
v_call: TRBV9
clone_size: many
cdr3_length: 16
cdr3_aa: CASSLPGLAGVVEQFF
cdr3_nt: TGTGCCAGCAGTTTACCGGGACTAGCGGGAGTGGTTGAGCAGTTCTTC

j_call: TRBJ2-1
d_call: TRBD2
v_call: TRBV24-1
clone_size: NA
cdr3_length: 15
cdr3_aa: CATSDFTSGNNEQFF
cdr3_nt: TGTGCCACCAGTGATTTTACTAGCGGGAACAATGAGCAGTTCTTC

j_call: TRBJ2-2
d_call: NA
v_call: TRBV9
clone_size: NA
cdr3_length: 13
cdr3_aa: CASSVDLTGELFF
cdr3_nt: TGTGCCAGCAGCGTAGACCTAACCGGGGAGCTGTTTTTT

j_call: TRBJ2-1
d_call: TRBD2
v_call: TRBV9
clone_size: many
cdr3_length: 12
cdr3_aa: CASSAGLDEQFF
cdr3_nt: TGTGCCAGCAGCGCGGGACTAGATGAGCAGTTCTTC

j_call: TRBJ1-3
d_call: NA
v_call: TRBV11-2
clone_size: NA
cdr3_length: 13
cdr3_aa: CASSSGRGNTIYF
cdr3_nt: TGTGCCAGCAGCTCGGGACGCGGAAACACCATATATTTT

j_call: TRBJ1-5
d_call: NA
v_call: TRBV10-3
clone_size: many
cdr3_length: 12
cdr3_aa: CAISEGNQPQHF
cdr3_nt: TGTGCCATCAGTGAAGGCAATCAGCCCCAGCATTTT

j_call: TRBJ1-2
d_call: NA
v_call: TRBV20-1
clone_size: NA
cdr3_length: 12
cdr3_aa: CSASQGSGGYTF
cdr3_nt: TGCAGTGCTAGCCAGGGAAGTGGTGGCTACACCTTC

j_call: TRBJ2-7
d_call: TRBD1
v_call: TRBV29-1
clone_size: NA
cdr3_length: 14
cdr3_aa: CSATPGQGVYEQYF
cdr3_nt: TGCAGTGCTACCCCGGGACAGGGAGTTTACGAGCAGTACTTT

j_call: TRBJ2-3
d_call: NA
v_call: TRBV19
clone_size: many
cdr3_length: 12
cdr3_aa: CASSLSPDTQYF
cdr3_nt: TGTGCCAGTAGTCTATCTCCAGATACGCAGTATTTT

j_call: TRBJ2-7
d_call: NA
v_call: TRBV7-2
clone_size: many
cdr3_length: 11
cdr3_aa: CASSLAREQYF
cdr3_nt: TGTGCCAGCAGCTTAGCCAGGGAGCAGTACTTC

j_call: TRBJ2-2
d_call: NA
v_call: TRBV5-1
clone_size: few
cdr3_length: 14
cdr3_aa: CASSLGLSAGELFF
cdr3_nt: TGCGCCAGCAGCCTGGGACTGTCGGCCGGGGAGCTTTTTTTT

j_call: TRBJ2-7
d_call: TRBD1
v_call: TRBV12-3/TRBV12-4
clone_size: NA
cdr3_length: 13
cdr3_aa: CASSRDRRDEQYF
cdr3_nt: TGTGCCAGCAGCCGGGACAGGAGGGACGAGCAGTACTTC